One and the same sample provided the 18 T cell receptor beta chains below, sequenced in a study of metastatic and nonmetastatic thyroid tumors. No patient received treatment before thyroid surgery. Through MiXCR, TCRdb re-clonotyped the PCR reads. The table shows around 7,100 clones, with approximately 32% occurring only once. The sample comprised tumor tissue. Receptors originate from a female donor with papillary thyroid cancer or a benign thyroid nodule (not recorded which). Some clones in this sample may be carry-over from other donors' samples.

This clone was picked up a small number of times. This sequence joins TRBV25-1 and TRBJ1-1; D not certain. This CDR3 region has 15 residues. Deletions cut 1 base from V and 3 bases from J, with 12 bases between. Germline V CDR1 and CDR2: MGHDK, SYGVNS. The CDR3 is CASSESRGPDTEAFF. The CDR3 nucleotides read TGTGCCAGCAGTGAATCCAGAGGGCCCGACACTGAAGCTTTCTTT.

The rearrangement joins TRBV6-2 or TRBV6-3 to TRBJ1-4; D is perhaps TRBD1 (5 bases). V gave up 7 bases and J gave up 8 bases, with 20 bases separating them. Germline V CDR1 and CDR2: MNHEY, SVGEGT. The CDR3 covers 15 residues. The CDR3 coding sequence is TGTGCCAGCATTGGGGGGATGTGGGGCGGAGAAAAACTGTTTTTT. Translation gives CASIGGMWGGEKLFF.

The chain combines TRBV20-1 with TRBJ2-1; D perhaps matches TRBD2 (5 bases). V was trimmed by 5 bases and J by 7 bases, leaving 15 bases between them. The CDR3 length is 13 residues. The germline gives CDR1 DFQATT, CDR2 SNEGSKA (reference sequence). CDR3 bases: TGCAGTGCTCCTGAGTTGGGGAGAAATGAGCAGTTCTTC. Amino acid sequence: CSAPELGRNEQFF.

As concerns this clone: Germline is not matched at one junction end, which may reflect a read error. The J gene is TRBJ2-1, the V gene TRBV4-3; TRBD2 agrees at 8 bases. This CDR3 has 14 amino acids. Germline values: CDR1 LGHNA, CDR2 YSLEER. CDR3 residues: CASSPRIGRDDQFF. CDR3 nucleotide sequence: TGCGCCAGCAGCCCACGTATCGGGAGGGATGATCAGTTCTTC.

Concerning this clone itself: The same CDR3 also results from other DNA sequences found in this sample. The chain uses TRBV20-1 and TRBJ2-7; TRBD2 agrees at 11 bases. J was trimmed by 4 bases and V by 3 bases; bases with no gene match: 5. The CDR3 is 14 residues long. Germline assignment: CDR1 DFQATT and CDR2 SNEGSKA (reference sequence). The DNA of the CDR3 is TGCAGTGCTAGTCCTAGCGGGGGGACTTACGAGCAGTACTTC. Its protein is CSASPSGGTYEQYF.

This clone occurred a few times. The chain employs TRBV15 and TRBJ2-3; D remains unclear. The germline gives CDR1 LNHNV, CDR2 YYDKDF (reference sequence). V lost 3 bases and J 1 base, leaving 14 bases between the germline ends. This CDR3 spans 16 amino acids. CDR3 bases: TGTGCCACCAGCAGGGGGAAGGGTCCCGGCACAGATACGCAGTATTTT. Amino acids: CATSRGKGPGTDTQYF.

This clone is labeled as medium-sized (0.01 to 0.1%). The chain employs TRBV6-2 or TRBV6-3 and TRBJ2-5; D remains unclear. Germline CDR1 MNHEY, CDR2 SVGEGT. The ends were cut back, 6 bases at V and 13 bases at J, with 12 bases in the middle. The CDR3 loop spans 10 amino acids. The CDR3 DNA sequence: TGTGCCAGCAGCATCGGGTCTCGGTACTTC. Translating it yields CASSIGSRYF.

This chain links TRBV3-1 with TRBJ2-7, with D perhaps given as TRBD1 or TRBD2 (5 bases each). The CDR3 is 14 amino acids. CDR1 LGHDT and CDR2 YNNKEL come from the germline V gene (reference sequence). The ends were cut back, 0 bases at V and 3 bases at J, with 9 bases in the middle. The CDR3 DNA follows: TGTGCCAGCAGCCAAGAAGGGGAGAGCTACGAGCAGTACTTC. It is translated as CASSQEGESYEQYF.

This clone is medium-sized by share. CDR3 sequence (DNA): TGTGCCAGCAGAACGTCCTACGAGCAGTACTTC. Its protein product is CASRTSYEQYF. The rearrangement links TRBV27 to TRBJ2-7; D is undetermined. CDR3 length equals 11 residues. Trimming shortened V by 6 bases and J by 1 base, and 4 bases separated the two germline ends. The germline gives CDR1 MNHEY, CDR2 SMNVEV (reference sequence).

Only a few counts were recorded for this clone. This chain connects TRBV28 to TRBJ2-1, with 8 bases lining up with TRBD2. This CDR3 is 15 amino acids long. The J segment lost 8 bases and the V segment lost 6 bases, leaving 12 bases of the junction unmatched. Germline V gene lookup returns CDR1 MDHEN and CDR2 SYDVKM. DNA for the CDR3: TGTGCCAGCAGCCTTCCTAGCGGGCTAGATCATGAGCAGTTCTTC. Translated, it gives CASSLPSGLDHEQFF.

The chain is built from TRBV11-3 and TRBJ2-1; D gene ambiguous. The germline V gene encodes CDR1 SGHNT and CDR2 YENEEA. The CDR3 has 14 residues. Deletions cut 3 bases from V and 5 bases from J, with 11 bases between. The CDR3 DNA reads TGTGCCAGCAGCTTCGGGCGGATGAACAATGAGCAGTTCTTC. Protein product: CASSFGRMNNEQFF.

The chain combines TRBV25-1 with TRBJ1-2; perhaps TRBD1 as D (5 bases). This CDR3 region has 11 residues. Germline loops: CDR1 MGHDK, CDR2 SYGVNS. V dropped 3 bases and J dropped 8 bases, with 7 bases sitting between them. The CDR3 sequence is CASSEGRGYTF. CDR3 nucleotides: TGTGCCAGCAGTGAGGGACGGGGCTACACCTTC.

This clone was observed a single time. The conserved phenylalanine or tryptophan normally closing the CDR3 is absent here, so this likely arose from a read error. Because the CDR3's place on the DNA is in doubt, the DNA is left out and the CDR3 is given as listed by TCRdb. The chain employs TRBV4-2 and TRBJ1-2; the table gives TRBD1 as D, unverified against the DNA. In germline, CDR1 is LGHNA, CDR2 YNFKEQ. Termini included, the CDR3 measures 14 amino acids. The CDR3 here is CTSSQDGGHYGHTL.

The chain has TRBV6-2 or TRBV6-3 and TRBJ2-7, with 10 bases that match TRBD1. V was clipped by 1 base and J by 5 bases; unmatched bases: 14. From germline, CDR1 is MNHEY and CDR2 SVGEGT. This CDR3 has 18 amino acids. CDR3 bases: TGTGCCAGCAGTTACTTGCCCGGGACAGGGGCGTCCGTGGACGAGCAGTACGTC. Translation gives CASSYLPGTGASVDEQYV.

This clone has at least ten counts. The V and J genes are TRBV10-1 and TRBJ1-2, with 10 nucleotides matching TRBD1. This CDR3 contains 14 residues. The V segment lost 8 bases and the J segment 6 bases; nucleotides outside the gene matches: 9. Germline CDR1 WNHNN, CDR2 SYGVQD (reference sequence). In DNA, the CDR3 is TGCGCCAGCGGTGGCGGGACAGGGGAGAATGGCTACACCTTC. Its translation is CASGGGTGENGYTF.

This clone was seen more than once but under ten times. This chain connects TRBV15 to TRBJ2-2; D call uncertain. Germline-derived CDR1 and CDR2 are LNHNV and YYDKDF (reference sequence). The CDR3 covers 14 residues. Trimming took off 6 bases at V and 6 bases at J, with 14 bases between the two ends. CDR3 nucleotide sequence: TGTGCCACCAGACCGGGCTCCGACGCCGGGGAGCTGTTTTTT. It translates to CATRPGSDAGELFF.

This clone was seen ten or more times. This chain joins TRBV5-6 and TRBJ2-1, with a tentative D call TRBD1 (5 bases). Germline values: CDR1 SGHDT, CDR2 YYEEEE. Trimming removed 1 base at V and 7 bases at J, with 15 bases between. This CDR3 comprises 15 residues. The CDR3 DNA reads TGTGCCAGCAGCTTGATACAGGCCTGGGTGAATGAGCAGTTCTTC. Its protein product is CASSLIQAWVNEQFF.

A note on this clone: An end of the junction does not agree with germline; a read error may underlie this. This sequence joins TRBV6-5 and TRBJ2-1, with unresolved D. The CDR3 loop spans 12 amino acids. The germline CDR1 and CDR2 sequences are MNHEY and SVGAGI. The CDR3: CASSYSVDEQSF. In nucleotides, the CDR3 is TGTGCCAGCAGTTACTCAGTTGATGAGCAGTCCTTC.